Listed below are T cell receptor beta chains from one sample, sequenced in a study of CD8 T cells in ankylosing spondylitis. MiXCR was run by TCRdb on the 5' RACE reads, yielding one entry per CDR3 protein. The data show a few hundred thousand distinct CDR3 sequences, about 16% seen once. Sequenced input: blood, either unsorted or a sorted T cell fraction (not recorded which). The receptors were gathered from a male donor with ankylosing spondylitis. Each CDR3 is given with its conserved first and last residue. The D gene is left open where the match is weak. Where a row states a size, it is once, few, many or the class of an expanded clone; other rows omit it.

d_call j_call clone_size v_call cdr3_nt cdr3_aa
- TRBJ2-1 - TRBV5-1 TGCGCCAGCAGACAACCGGGAGACAATGAGCAGTTCTTC CASRQPGDNEQFF
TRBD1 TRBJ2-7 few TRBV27 TGTGCCAGCAGCCTCATCCGGGACAGAAACTACGAGCAGTACTTC CASSLIRDRNYEQYF
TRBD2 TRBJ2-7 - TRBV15 TGTGCCACCAGCAGAGGACTAGCGGACGAGCAGTACTTC CATSRGLADEQYF
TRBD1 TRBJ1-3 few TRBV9 TGTGCCAGCAGCGTGGGGACAGCTGGAAACACCATATATTTT CASSVGTAGNTIYF
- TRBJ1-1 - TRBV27 TGTGCCAGCAGGGTCTTCGGGGGGTTAGACACTGAAGCTTTCTTT CASRVFGGLDTEAFF
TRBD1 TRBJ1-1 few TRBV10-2 TGCGCCAGCGCATTTACAGGGGCAGAAGCTTTCTTT CASAFTGAEAFF
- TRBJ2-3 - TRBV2 TGTGCCAGCAGTGAATCGGGCGGCGGTCACACAGATACGCAGTATTTT CASSESGGGHTDTQYF
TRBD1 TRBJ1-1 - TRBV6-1 TGTGCCAGCAGTGACCGGGACAGGGGCCTCTTGGACACTGAAGCTTTCTTT CASSDRDRGLLDTEAFF
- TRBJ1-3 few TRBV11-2 TGTGCCAGCACCGACACCTTCGAGGGAAACACCATATATTTT CASTDTFEGNTIYF
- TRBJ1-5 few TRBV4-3 TGCGCCAGCAGCCAAGAGACCCATAGCAATCAGCCCCAGCATTTT CASSQETHSNQPQHF
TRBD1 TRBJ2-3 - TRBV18 TGTGCCAGCTCACACACAGGGGAAGAGGTCACAGATACGCAGTATTTT CASSHTGEEVTDTQYF
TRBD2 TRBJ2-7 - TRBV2 TGTGCCAGCAGTCGGCGGGGGGCCTCCTACGAGCAGTACTTC CASSRRGASYEQYF
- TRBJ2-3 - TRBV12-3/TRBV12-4 TGTGCCAGCAGTACTGGATATGGCACAGATACGCAGTATTTT CASSTGYGTDTQYF
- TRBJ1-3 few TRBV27 TGTGCCAGCAGTTTATCCCCCGCCAGGGGAAACACCATATATTTT CASSLSPARGNTIYF
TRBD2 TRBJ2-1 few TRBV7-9 TGTGCCAGCAGGAGCAATAGCGGGAATGAGCAGTTCTTC CASRSNSGNEQFF
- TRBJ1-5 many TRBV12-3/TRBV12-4 TGTGCCAGCAGTCCGGGTGGACTAGGGAGCAATCAGCCCCAGCATTTT CASSPGGLGSNQPQHF
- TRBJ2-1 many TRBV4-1 TGCGCCAGCAGCCAAGTTCATACCTCCTACAATGAGCAGTTCTTC CASSQVHTSYNEQFF
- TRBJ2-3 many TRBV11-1 TGTGCCAGCAGCTTCTCCGGGACATTGAATACGCAGTATTTT CASSFSGTLNTQYF
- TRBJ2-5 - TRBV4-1 TGCGCCAGCAGCCAAGATGAGGGAGCCCTAGAGACCCAGTACTTC CASSQDEGALETQYF
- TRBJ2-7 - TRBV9 TGTGCCAGCAGTACCTCCGGGAGCGAGCAGTACTTC CASSTSGSEQYF
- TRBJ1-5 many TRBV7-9 TGTGCCAGCAGCTTAGGACAGAATCAGCCCCAGCATTTT CASSLGQNQPQHF
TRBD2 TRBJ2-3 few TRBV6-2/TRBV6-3 TGTGCCAGCAGTGACCGACTAGCGGGAGAAGGAGATACGCAGTATTTT CASSDRLAGEGDTQYF
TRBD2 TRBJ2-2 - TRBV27 TGTGCCAGCAGTAATTTAGGGACTAGCGGGAGTCGCACCGGGGAGCTGTTTTTT CASSNLGTSGSRTGELFF
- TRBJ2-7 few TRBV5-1 TGCGCCAGCAGCTTCCGACCCGACTCCTACGAGCAGTACTTC CASSFRPDSYEQYF
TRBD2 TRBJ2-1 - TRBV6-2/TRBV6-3 TGTGCCAGCAGTTACTCGGCGGGAGATTACAATGAGCAGTTCTTC CASSYSAGDYNEQFF
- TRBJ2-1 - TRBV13 TGTGCCAGCAGCTTAGGCAATCGGCTAGTTACTAATGAGCAGTTCTTC CASSLGNRLVTNEQFF
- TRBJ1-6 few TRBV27 TGTGCCAGCAGTGTCGACTGGCGAGGCTCACCCCTCCACTTT CASSVDWRGSPLHF
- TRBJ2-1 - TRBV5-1 TGCGCCAGCAGCTTGGCTACGCCCACCCTAGGTGTAGCTGAGCAGTTCTTC CASSLATPTLGVAEQFF
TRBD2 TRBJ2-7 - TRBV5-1 TGCGCCAGCAGCTTAACCGGGACTAGCGGTTACTACGGGCAGTACTTC CASSLTGTSGYYGQYF
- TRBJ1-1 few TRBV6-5 TGTGCCAGCATTTACTCTCCTCAAATGAGCACTGAAGCTTTCTTT CASIYSPQMSTEAFF
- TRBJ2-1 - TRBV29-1 TGCAGCGTTGAAGAAGGGGCGGGCAATGAGCAGTTCTTC CSVEEGAGNEQFF
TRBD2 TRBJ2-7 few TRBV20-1 TGCAGTGCTAGAGGAGGGATAGGGCGGGAGGGCTACGAGCAGTACTTC CSARGGIGREGYEQYF
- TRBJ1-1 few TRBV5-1 TGCGCCAGCAGCTGGACAGATTCTACCCCTGAAGCTTTCTTT CASSWTDSTPEAFF
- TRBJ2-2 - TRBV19 TGTGCCACTACCGGTCCCTCGAACACCGGGGAGCTGTTTTTT CATTGPSNTGELFF
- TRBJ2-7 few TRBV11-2 TGTGCCAGCAGGCAAACAGGGAACGAGCAGTACTTC CASRQTGNEQYF
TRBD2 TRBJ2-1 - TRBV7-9 TGTGCCAGCAGCCCCCGACTAGCGACCTCCTACAATGAGCAGTTCTTC CASSPRLATSYNEQFF
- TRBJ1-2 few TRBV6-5 TGTGCCAGCAGTTACTCGACCACGAGCGGTGGCTACACCTTC CASSYSTTSGGYTF
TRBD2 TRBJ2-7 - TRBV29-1 TGCAGCGTTGCTAGCGGGGGCTCCTACGAGCAGTACTTC CSVASGGSYEQYF
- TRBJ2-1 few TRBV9 TGTGCCAGCAGCGTAGGACAGTACACTGAGCAGTTCTTC CASSVGQYTEQFF
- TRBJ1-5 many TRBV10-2 TGCGCCAGCAGTGAGGCCCCAGGGAATAGCAATCAGCCCCAGCATTTT CASSEAPGNSNQPQHF
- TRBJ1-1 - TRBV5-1 TGCGCCAGCAGCGGCGGCGAGAGGGCGAACACTGAAGCTTTCTTT CASSGGERANTEAFF
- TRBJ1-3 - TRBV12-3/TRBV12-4 TGTGCCAGCAGTTTGAGGCCGGGGGACCCCAGCTCTGGAAACACCATATATTTT CASSLRPGDPSSGNTIYF
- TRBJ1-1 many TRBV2 TGTGCCAGCAGACAGGCCCTATCGTTTCCTGAAGCTTTCTTT CASRQALSFPEAFF
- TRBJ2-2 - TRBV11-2 TGTGCCAGCAGCTTGGGGGCCGAGGGGACCGGGGAGCTGTTTTTT CASSLGAEGTGELFF
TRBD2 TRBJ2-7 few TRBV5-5 TGTGCCAGCAGCCTGACGGGACTAGTCTACGAGCAGTACTTC CASSLTGLVYEQYF
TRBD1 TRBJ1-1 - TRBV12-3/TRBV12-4 TGTGCCAGCAGTTTCAGGGGACAGGGGGCAACTGAAGCTTTCTTT CASSFRGQGATEAFF
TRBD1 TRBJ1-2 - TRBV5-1 TGCGCCAGCAGCCCTGGGACAGTTGGGGAGGGCTATGGCTACACCTTC CASSPGTVGEGYGYTF
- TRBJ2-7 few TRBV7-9 TGTGCCAGCAGCCTCCCAGGGACTGTGACGGTCGAGCAGTACTTC CASSLPGTVTVEQYF
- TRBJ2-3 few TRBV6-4 TGTGCCAGCAGTGAGGGAACGGGGGACGGCACAGATACGCAGTATTTT CASSEGTGDGTDTQYF
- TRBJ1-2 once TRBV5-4 TGTGCCAGCAGCTTGCTAGGACACTATGGCTACACCTTC CASSLLGHYGYTF
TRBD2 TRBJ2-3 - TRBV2 TGTGCCCACCTTTCGACGGGGTCGGGAGGGCCAGATACGCAGTATTTT CAHLSTGSGGPDTQYF
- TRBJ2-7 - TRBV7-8 TGTGCCAGCAGTGGTAACTTCCCCTACGAGCAGTACTTC CASSGNFPYEQYF
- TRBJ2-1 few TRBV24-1 TGTGCCACCGAGACTTTCGACAATGAGCAGTTCTTC CATETFDNEQFF
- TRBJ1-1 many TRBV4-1 TGCGCCAGCAGCTACGGGAACACTGAAGCTTTCTTT CASSYGNTEAFF
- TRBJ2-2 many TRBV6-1 TGTGCCAGTTCCCAAGCAGGGGACACCGGGGAGCTGTTTTTT CASSQAGDTGELFF
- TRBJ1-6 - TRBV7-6 TGTGCCAGCAGCCCAGCAGCGAGCTCCTATAATTCACCCCTCCACTTT CASSPAASSYNSPLHF
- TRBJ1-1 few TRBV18 TGTGCCAGCTCACCACCGACAGGAGTAGTATCGGGCACTGAAGCTTTCTTT CASSPPTGVVSGTEAFF